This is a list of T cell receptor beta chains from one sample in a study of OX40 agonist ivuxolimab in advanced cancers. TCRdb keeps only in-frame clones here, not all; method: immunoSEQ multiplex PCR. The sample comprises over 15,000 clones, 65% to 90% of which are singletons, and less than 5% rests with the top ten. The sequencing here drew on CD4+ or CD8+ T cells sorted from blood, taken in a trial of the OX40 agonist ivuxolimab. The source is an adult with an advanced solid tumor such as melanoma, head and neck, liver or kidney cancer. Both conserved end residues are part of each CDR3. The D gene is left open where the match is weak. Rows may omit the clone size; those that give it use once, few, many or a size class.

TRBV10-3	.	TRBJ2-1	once	CAISEGTWQFF	TGTGCCATCAGTGAGGGGACTTGGCAGTTCTTC
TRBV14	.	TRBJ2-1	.	CASSPLATVQFF	TGTGCCAGCAGCCCCTTAGCAACCGTGCAGTTCTTC
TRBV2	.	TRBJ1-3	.	CASSEAFRNTIYF	TGTGCCAGCAGTGAAGCGTTTCGAAACACCATATATTTT
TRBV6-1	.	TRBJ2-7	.	CASGYDRFSYEQYF	TGTGCCTCCGGTTACGACAGGTTTTCCTACGAGCAGTACTTC
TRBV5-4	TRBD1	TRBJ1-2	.	CASSNRGRTLNYGYTF	TGTGCCAGCAGTAACAGGGGGCGCACCCTTAACTATGGCTACACCTTC
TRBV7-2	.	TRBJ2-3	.	CASSPQGTMGTDTQYF	TGTGCCAGCAGCCCACAGGGGACTATGGGCACAGATACGCAGTATTTT
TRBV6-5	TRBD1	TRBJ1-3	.	CASSYNRGGNTIYF	TGTGCCAGCAGTTACAACAGGGGAGGAAACACCATATATTTT
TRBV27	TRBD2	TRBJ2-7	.	CASTMVAGGPYEQYF	TGTGCCAGCACCATGGTTGCGGGGGGCCCCTACGAGCAGTACTTC
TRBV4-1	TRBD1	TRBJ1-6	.	CASSQVGTGHNSPLHF	TGCGCCAGCAGCCAAGTAGGGACAGGCCATAATTCACCCCTCCACTTT
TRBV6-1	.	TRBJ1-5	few	CASSEGGAGNQPQHF	TGTGCCAGCAGTGAAGGGGGGGCCGGCAATCAGCCCCAGCATTTT
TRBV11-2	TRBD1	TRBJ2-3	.	CASSPEGTTGSTQYF	TGTGCCAGCAGCCCCGAAGGGACGACAGGGAGTACGCAGTATTTT
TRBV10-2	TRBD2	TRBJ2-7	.	CASSDLAGGPGEQYF	TGCGCCAGCAGTGACCTAGCGGGAGGGCCGGGTGAGCAGTACTTC
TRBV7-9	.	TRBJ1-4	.	CASRGRGGEKLFF	TGTGCCAGCAGGGGGAGGGGAGGTGAAAAACTGTTTTTT
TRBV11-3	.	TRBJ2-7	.	CASSAVSYEQYF	TGTGCCAGCAGCGCAGTATCCTACGAGCAGTACTTC
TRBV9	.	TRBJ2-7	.	CASNGGGIAYEQYF	TGTGCCAGCAATGGAGGGGGCATAGCCTACGAGCAGTACTTC
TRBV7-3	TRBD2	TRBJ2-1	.	CASSMLAGVGVGEQFF	TGTGCCAGCAGCATGCTAGCGGGAGTAGGGGTAGGTGAGCAGTTCTTC
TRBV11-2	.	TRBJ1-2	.	CASSPDGGNYGYTF	TGTGCCAGCAGCCCTGACGGAGGTAACTATGGCTACACCTTC
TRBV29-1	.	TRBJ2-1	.	CSAGNNEQFF	TGCAGCGCCGGAAACAATGAGCAGTTCTTC